This T cell receptor beta chain appears in the sequencing data of a study of T cell repertoires in cytomegalovirus infection. Study context: An indication of both CMV infection and matching HLA type came from public TCR beta signatures.

As regards this clonotype: Its specificity is unknown.

The CDR3 is 13 amino acids. V was pared by 2 bases and J by 8 bases, with 10 bases between. CDR1 SGHVS and CDR2 FNYEAQ come from the germline V gene. TCRdb recomputed calls from the reads with MiXCR, one row per CDR3 protein. The sample holds hundreds of thousands of distinct CDR3 sequences; approximately 33% are singletons and the top ten take over 10%. Sample: cultured CD8+ T cells from PBMCs, taken from culture after CMV antigen stimulation. The chain carries TRBV7-6 and TRBJ2-1; D remains unclear. This receptor was obtained from a human donor in good health (CMV status not recorded). Some clones in this sample may be carry-over from other donors' samples. The CDR3 sequence: CASSLYVGDEQFF. The CDR3 nucleotides are TGTGCCAGCAGCTTATACGTGGGCGATGAGCAGTTCTTC. The full variable domain, completed using reference TRBV7-6 and TRBJ2-1, is GAGVSQSPRYKVTKRGQDVALRCDPISGHVSLYWYRQALGQGPEFLTYFNYEAQQDKSGLPNDRFSAERPEGSISTLTIQRTEQRDSAMYRCASSLYVGDEQFFGPGTRLTVL.